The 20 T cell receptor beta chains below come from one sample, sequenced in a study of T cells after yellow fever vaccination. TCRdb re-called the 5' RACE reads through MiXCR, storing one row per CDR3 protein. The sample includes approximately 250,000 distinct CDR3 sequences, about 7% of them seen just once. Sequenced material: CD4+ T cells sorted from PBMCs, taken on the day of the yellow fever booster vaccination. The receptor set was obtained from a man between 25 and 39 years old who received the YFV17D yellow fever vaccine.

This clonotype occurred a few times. In DNA, the CDR3 is TGTGCCAGCAGCATTGGGTCCACCGGGGAGCTGTTTTTT. Amino acid sequence: CASSIGSTGELFF. V is TRBV7-9 and J is TRBJ2-2; D ambiguous. The CDR3 totals 13 residues. V was cut by 5 bases and J by 4 bases, with 8 bases left in between. CDR1 and CDR2 from the germline V gene are SEHNR and FQNEAQ (reference sequence).

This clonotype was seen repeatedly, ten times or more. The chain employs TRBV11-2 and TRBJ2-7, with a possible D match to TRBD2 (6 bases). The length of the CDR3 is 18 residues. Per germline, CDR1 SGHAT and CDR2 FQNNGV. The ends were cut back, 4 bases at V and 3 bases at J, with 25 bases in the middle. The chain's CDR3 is CASSSLNRDRGLHYEQYF. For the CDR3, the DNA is TGTGCCAGCAGCTCCCTCAACCGGGACCGGGGACTCCACTACGAGCAGTACTTC.

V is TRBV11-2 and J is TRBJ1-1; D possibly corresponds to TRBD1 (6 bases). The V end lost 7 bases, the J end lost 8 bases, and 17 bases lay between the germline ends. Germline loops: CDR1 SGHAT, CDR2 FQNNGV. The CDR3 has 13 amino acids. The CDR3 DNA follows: TGTGCCAGCACCCCCGGACAGTTCGGGGAAGCTTTCTTT. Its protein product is CASTPGQFGEAFF.

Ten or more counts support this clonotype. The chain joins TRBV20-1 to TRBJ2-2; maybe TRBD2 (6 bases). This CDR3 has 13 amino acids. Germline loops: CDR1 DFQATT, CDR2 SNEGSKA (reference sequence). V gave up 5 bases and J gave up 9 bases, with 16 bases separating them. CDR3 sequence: CSAPIRRDRELFF. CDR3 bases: TGCAGTGCTCCCATCCGGCGGGACCGGGAGCTGTTTTTT.

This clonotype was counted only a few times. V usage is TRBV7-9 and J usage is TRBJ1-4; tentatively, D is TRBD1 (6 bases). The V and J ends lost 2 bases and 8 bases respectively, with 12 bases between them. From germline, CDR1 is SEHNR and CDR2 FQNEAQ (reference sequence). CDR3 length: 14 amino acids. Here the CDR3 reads CASSLSGGEEKLFF. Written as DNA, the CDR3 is TGTGCCAGCAGCTTATCCGGGGGCGAAGAAAAACTGTTTTTT. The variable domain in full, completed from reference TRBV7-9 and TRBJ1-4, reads DTGVSQNPRHKITKRGQNVTFRCDPISEHNRLYWYRQTLGQGPEFLTYFQNEAQLEKSRLLSDRFSAERPKGSFSTLEIQRTEQGDSAMYLCASSLSGGEEKLFFGSGTQLSVL.

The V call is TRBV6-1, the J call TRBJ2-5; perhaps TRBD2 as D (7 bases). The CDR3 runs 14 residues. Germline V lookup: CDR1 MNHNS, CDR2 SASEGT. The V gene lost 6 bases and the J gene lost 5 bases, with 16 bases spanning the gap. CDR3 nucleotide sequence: TGTGCCAGCAGACAGGGCGGGAGTCTGGAGACCCAGTACTTC. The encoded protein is CASRQGGSLETQYF.

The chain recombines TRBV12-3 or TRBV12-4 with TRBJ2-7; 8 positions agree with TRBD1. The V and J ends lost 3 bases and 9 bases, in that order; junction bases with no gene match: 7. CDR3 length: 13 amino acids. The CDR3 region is CASSLDQGASQYF. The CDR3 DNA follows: TGTGCCAGCAGTTTGGATCAGGGGGCATCGCAGTACTTC.

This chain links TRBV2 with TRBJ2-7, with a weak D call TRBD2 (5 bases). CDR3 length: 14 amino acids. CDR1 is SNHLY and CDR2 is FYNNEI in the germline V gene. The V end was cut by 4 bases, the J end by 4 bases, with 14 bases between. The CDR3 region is CASSVGGREYEQYF. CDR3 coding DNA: TGTGCCAGCAGTGTGGGCGGAAGGGAGTACGAGCAGTACTTC.

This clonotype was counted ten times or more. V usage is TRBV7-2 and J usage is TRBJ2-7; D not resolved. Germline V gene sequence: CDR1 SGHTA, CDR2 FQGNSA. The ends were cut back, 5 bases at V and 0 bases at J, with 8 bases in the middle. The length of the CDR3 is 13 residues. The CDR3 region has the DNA TGTGCCAGCAGCCACACAAGCTCCTACGAGCAGTACTTC. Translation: CASSHTSSYEQYF.

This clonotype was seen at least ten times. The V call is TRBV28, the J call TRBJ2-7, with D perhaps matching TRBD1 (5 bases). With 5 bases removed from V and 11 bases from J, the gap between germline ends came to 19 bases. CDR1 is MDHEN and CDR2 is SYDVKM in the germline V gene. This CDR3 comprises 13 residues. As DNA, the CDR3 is TGTGCCAGCAGTGGCAGGGTTTACGCTTCTGAGTACTTC. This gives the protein CASSGRVYASEYF.

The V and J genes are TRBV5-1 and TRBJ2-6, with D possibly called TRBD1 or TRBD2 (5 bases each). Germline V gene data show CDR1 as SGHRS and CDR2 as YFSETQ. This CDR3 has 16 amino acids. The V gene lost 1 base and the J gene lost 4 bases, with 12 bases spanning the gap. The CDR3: CASSLRGDGGANVLTF. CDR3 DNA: TGCGCCAGCAGCTTGCGGGGCGACGGGGGGGCCAACGTCCTGACTTTC.

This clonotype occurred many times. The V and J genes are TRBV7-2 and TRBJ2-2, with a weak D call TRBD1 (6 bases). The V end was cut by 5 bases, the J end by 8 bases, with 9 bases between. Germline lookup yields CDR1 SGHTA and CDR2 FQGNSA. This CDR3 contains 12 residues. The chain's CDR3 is CASSLQGGELFF. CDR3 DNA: TGTGCCAGCAGCCTCCAGGGGGGGGAGCTGTTTTTT.

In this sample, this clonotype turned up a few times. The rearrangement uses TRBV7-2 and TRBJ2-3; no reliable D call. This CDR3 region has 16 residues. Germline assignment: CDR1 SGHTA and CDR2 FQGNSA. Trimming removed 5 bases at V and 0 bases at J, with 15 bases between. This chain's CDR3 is CASSPGRRTSTDTQYF. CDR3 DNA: TGTGCCAGCAGCCCTGGCAGGCGAACTAGCACAGATACGCAGTATTTT. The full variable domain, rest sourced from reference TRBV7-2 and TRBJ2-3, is GAGVSQSPSNKVTEKGKDVELRCDPISGHTALYWYRQSLGQGLEFLIYFQGNSAPDKSGLPSDRFSAERTGGSVSTLTIQRTQQEDSAVYLCASSPGRRTSTDTQYFGPGTRLTVL.

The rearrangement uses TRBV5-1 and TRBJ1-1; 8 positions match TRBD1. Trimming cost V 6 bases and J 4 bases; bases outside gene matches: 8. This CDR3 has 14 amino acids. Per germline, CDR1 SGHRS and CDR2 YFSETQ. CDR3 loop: CASTTDRVSTEAFF. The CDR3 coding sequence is TGCGCCAGCACTACGGACAGGGTGAGCACTGAAGCTTTCTTT.

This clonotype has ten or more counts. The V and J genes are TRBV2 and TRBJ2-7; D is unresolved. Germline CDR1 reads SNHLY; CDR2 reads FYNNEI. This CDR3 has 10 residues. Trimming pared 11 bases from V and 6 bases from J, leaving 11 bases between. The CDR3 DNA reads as TGTGCCCGTACTAAGGGCGAGCAGTACTTC. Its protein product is CARTKGEQYF.

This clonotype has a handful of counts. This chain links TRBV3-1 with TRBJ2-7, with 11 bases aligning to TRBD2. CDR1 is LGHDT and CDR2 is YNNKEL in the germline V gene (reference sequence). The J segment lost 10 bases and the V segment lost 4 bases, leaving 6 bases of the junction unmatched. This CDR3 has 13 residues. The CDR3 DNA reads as TGTGCCAGCAGCCCCAGGAGACTAGCGGGACAGTACTTC. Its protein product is CASSPRRLAGQYF.

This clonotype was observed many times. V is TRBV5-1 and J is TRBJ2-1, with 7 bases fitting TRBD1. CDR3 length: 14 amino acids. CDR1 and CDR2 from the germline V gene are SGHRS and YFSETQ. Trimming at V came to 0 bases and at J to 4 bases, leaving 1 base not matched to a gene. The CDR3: CASSLGDRYNEQFF. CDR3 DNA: TGCGCCAGCAGCTTGGGGGACAGATACAATGAGCAGTTCTTC.

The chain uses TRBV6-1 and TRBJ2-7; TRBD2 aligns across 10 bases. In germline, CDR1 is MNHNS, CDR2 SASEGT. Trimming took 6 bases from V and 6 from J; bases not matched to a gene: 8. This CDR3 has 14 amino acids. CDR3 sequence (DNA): TGTGCCAGCAGGATCTTAGCGGGAGGAGGCGAGCAGTACTTC. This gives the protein CASRILAGGGEQYF.

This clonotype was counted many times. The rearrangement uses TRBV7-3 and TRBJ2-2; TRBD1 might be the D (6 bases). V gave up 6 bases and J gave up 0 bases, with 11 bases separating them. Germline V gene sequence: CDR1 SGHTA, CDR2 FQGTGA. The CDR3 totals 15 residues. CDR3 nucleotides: TGTGCCAGCAGTCTTGGACAGACGAACACCGGGGAGCTGTTTTTT. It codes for CASSLGQTNTGELFF.

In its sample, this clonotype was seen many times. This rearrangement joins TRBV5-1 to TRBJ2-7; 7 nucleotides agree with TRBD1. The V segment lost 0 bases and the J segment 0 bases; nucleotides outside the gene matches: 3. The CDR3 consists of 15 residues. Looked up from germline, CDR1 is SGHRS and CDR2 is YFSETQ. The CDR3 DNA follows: TGCGCCAGCAGCTTGGAACAGGGGTCCTCCTACGAGCAGTACTTC. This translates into CASSLEQGSSYEQYF. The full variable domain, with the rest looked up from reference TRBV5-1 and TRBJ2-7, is KAGVTQTPRYLIKTRGQQVTLSCSPISGHRSVSWYQQTPGQGLQFLFEYFSETQRNKGNFPGRFSGRQFSNSRSEMNVSTLELGDSALYLCASSLEQGSSYEQYFGPGTRLTVT.